The rows below give T cell receptor beta chains drawn from one sample of a study of identical twins. MiXCR, run by TCRdb on the 5' RACE reads, gives a single entry per CDR3 protein. The sample records around 500,000 distinct CDR3 sequences, over 12% being singletons. Separately, the same data were catalogued under a study of yellow fever vaccine responses in identical twins.

The specimen was CD4+ T cells sorted from blood. These receptors originate from a woman in her late teens or twenties in good health. CDR3s include the opening cysteine and the closing phenylalanine or tryptophan. A D gene is named only where the DNA matches it firmly. Clone size is not always given. Where it is, it says once, few, many or a class for expanded clones.

TRBD1 | TRBJ1-5 | TRBV24-1 | many | TGTGCCACCAGTGATTTCGCAGGGGGCGGTGATAGCAATCAGCCCCAGCATTTT | CATSDFAGGGDSNQPQHF
- | TRBJ2-1 | TRBV6-5 | - | TGTGCCAGCAGTTACTCGATAGTTCCTAGCTCCTACAATGAGCAGTTCTTC | CASSYSIVPSSYNEQFF
TRBD1 | TRBJ2-7 | TRBV2 | few | TGTGCCAGCAGTGAAGGACAGGGGTCCTACGAGCAGTACTTC | CASSEGQGSYEQYF
TRBD2 | TRBJ2-7 | TRBV12-3/TRBV12-4 | - | TGTGCCAGCAGTTTATGGGGACTAGCGGGGACGGAGCAGTACTTC | CASSLWGLAGTEQYF
- | TRBJ2-3 | TRBV20-1 | - | TGCAGTGCTAGGTCGGGCGTTAGCACAGATACGCAGTATTTT | CSARSGVSTDTQYF
- | TRBJ1-1 | TRBV12-3/TRBV12-4 | few | TGTGCCAGCAGTTTCTCCGGGGGAGGAGGCACTGAAGCTTTCTTT | CASSFSGGGGTEAFF
- | TRBJ2-5 | TRBV4-1 | - | TGCGCCAGCAGCCAAACTAGCAGGCTGGAAGAGACCCAGTACTTC | CASSQTSRLEETQYF
- | TRBJ1-1 | TRBV4-1 | - | TGCGCCAGCAGCCAAGACTCTCTTTACACTGAAGCTTTCTTT | CASSQDSLYTEAFF
TRBD1 | TRBJ2-1 | TRBV5-6 | many | TGTGCCAGCAGCTTGGGAGGCTCAGGGGGCTCCTACAATGAGCAGTTCTTC | CASSLGGSGGSYNEQFF
- | TRBJ1-5 | TRBV5-5 | many | TGTGCCAGCAGCAGAAACATGAATCAGCCCCAGCATTTT | CASSRNMNQPQHF
TRBD2 | TRBJ2-7 | TRBV11-1 | - | TGTGCCAGCAGCTTACTCGGGACTAGCCGGAGCCCAACCTCATCCGAGCAGTACTTC | CASSLLGTSRSPTSSEQYF
TRBD2 | TRBJ2-2 | TRBV7-2 | - | TGTGCCAGCAGCATCCTGAGCGGGAGTCGGACCGGGGAGCTGTTTTTT | CASSILSGSRTGELFF
TRBD1 | TRBJ2-4 | TRBV29-1 | - | TGCAGCGCAGCCGCAACAGGGGGGAACATTCAGTACTTC | CSAAATGGNIQYF
TRBD1 | TRBJ2-7 | TRBV5-1 | - | TGCGCCAGCAGCCTACAGGGGTTCACCTACGAGCAGTACTTC | CASSLQGFTYEQYF
- | TRBJ2-2 | TRBV29-1 | - | TGCAGCGTCCACAGAGACTCGAACACCGGGGAGCTGTTTTTT | CSVHRDSNTGELFF
- | TRBJ2-1 | TRBV24-1 | few | TGTGCCACCAGTGTTTCGAGCTCCTACAATGAGCAGTTCTTC | CATSVSSSYNEQFF
- | TRBJ2-1 | TRBV29-1 | many | TGCAGCGTTTTTGACAATGAGCAGTTCTTC | CSVFDNEQFF
- | TRBJ1-1 | TRBV9 | - | TGTGCCAGCAGCGTAGCCGAGAACACTGAAGCTTTCTTT | CASSVAENTEAFF
- | TRBJ2-2 | TRBV3-1 | - | TGTGCCAGCAGCCAACAGGGAAGCACCGGGGAGCTGTTTTTT | CASSQQGSTGELFF
- | TRBJ2-7 | TRBV29-1 | - | TGCAGCGTTGCTGCCTCCCCCGGGACAAGCCTCTACGAGCAGTACTTC | CSVAASPGTSLYEQYF
- | TRBJ2-7 | TRBV28 | few | TGTGCCAGCAGCTTAGGCGTGGGGAACTACGAGCAGTACTTC | CASSLGVGNYEQYF
TRBD2 | TRBJ2-3 | TRBV9 | few | TGTGCCAGCAGCGTCAGACTAGCGGGGGCCACAGATACGCAGTATTTT | CASSVRLAGATDTQYF
TRBD1 | TRBJ2-7 | TRBV28 | - | TGTGCCAGCAGTTTAAGTACGGCCGGGACAGGGAGGGGCGAGCAGTACTTC | CASSLSTAGTGRGEQYF
TRBD1 | TRBJ2-2 | TRBV7-6 | - | TGTGCCAGCAGCTTAGGAGGGGGCACCAACACCGGGGAGCTGTTTTTT | CASSLGGGTNTGELFF
- | TRBJ2-3 | TRBV9 | few | TGTGCCAGCAGCGCGGTCAGCTCGTCAGATACGCAGTATTTT | CASSAVSSSDTQYF
- | TRBJ2-5 | TRBV25-1 | few | TGTGCCAGCAGTGAATTCAGGGATCTATACCAAGAGACCCAGTACTTC | CASSEFRDLYQETQYF
TRBD2 | TRBJ2-7 | TRBV5-1 | - | TGCGCCAGCAGCCCGGGACTAGCGGGGGGGCTTGTTTACGAGCAGTACTTC | CASSPGLAGGLVYEQYF
- | TRBJ2-1 | TRBV4-3 | - | TGCGCCAGCAGCCAAGATCTTGCGGGGAGCCCTTACAATGAGCAGTTCTTC | CASSQDLAGSPYNEQFF
- | TRBJ2-3 | TRBV29-1 | - | TGCAGCGTTGATTGGGGGCTGGATACGCAGTATTTT | CSVDWGLDTQYF
TRBD2 | TRBJ2-3 | TRBV5-1 | few | TGCGCCAGCAGCTTTCCTCCTAGCGGGAGGAGGGATACGCAGTATTTT | CASSFPPSGRRDTQYF
TRBD2 | TRBJ2-7 | TRBV27 | many | TGTGCCAGCAGTTTATCGACTCGAAGAGCGGGAGTCTACGAGCAGTACTTC | CASSLSTRRAGVYEQYF
- | TRBJ1-6 | TRBV2 | - | TGTGCCAGGGGGCCTCGCGGGTCACCCCTCCACTTT | CARGPRGSPLHF
- | TRBJ2-1 | TRBV28 | once | TGTGCCAGCAGTACGACTCCTAGCTACAATGAGCAGTTCTTC | CASSTTPSYNEQFF
- | TRBJ2-1 | TRBV7-2 | many | TGTGCCAGCAGCTACGACAGACGTAATGAGCAGTTCTTC | CASSYDRRNEQFF
TRBD1 | TRBJ2-7 | TRBV20-1 | - | TGCAGTGCTACCAGTCTAGACAGGGGGCTCGACGAGCAGTACTTC | CSATSLDRGLDEQYF
- | TRBJ1-5 | TRBV28 | few | TGTGCCATCCAGGGGACCAATCAGCCCCAGCATTTT | CAIQGTNQPQHF
- | TRBJ1-1 | TRBV20-1 | few | TGCAGTGCTCCTGCTGGGGACACTGAAGCTTTCTTT | CSAPAGDTEAFF
- | TRBJ2-2 | TRBV29-1 | - | TGCAGCGTTGACGACCGGTACACCGGGGAGCTGTTTTTT | CSVDDRYTGELFF
- | TRBJ2-1 | TRBV6-2/TRBV6-3 | - | TGTGCCAGCAGTCAACCGGACTTAAACTCCTACAATGAGCAGTTCTTC | CASSQPDLNSYNEQFF
- | TRBJ1-4 | TRBV2 | - | TGTGCCAGCGACCCAGAAACCCATGAGGCCTCTAAACTGTTTTTT | CASDPETHEASKLFF
- | TRBJ1-6 | TRBV20-1 | - | TGCAGTGCTAGAGCGAATTCACCCCTCCACTTT | CSARANSPLHF